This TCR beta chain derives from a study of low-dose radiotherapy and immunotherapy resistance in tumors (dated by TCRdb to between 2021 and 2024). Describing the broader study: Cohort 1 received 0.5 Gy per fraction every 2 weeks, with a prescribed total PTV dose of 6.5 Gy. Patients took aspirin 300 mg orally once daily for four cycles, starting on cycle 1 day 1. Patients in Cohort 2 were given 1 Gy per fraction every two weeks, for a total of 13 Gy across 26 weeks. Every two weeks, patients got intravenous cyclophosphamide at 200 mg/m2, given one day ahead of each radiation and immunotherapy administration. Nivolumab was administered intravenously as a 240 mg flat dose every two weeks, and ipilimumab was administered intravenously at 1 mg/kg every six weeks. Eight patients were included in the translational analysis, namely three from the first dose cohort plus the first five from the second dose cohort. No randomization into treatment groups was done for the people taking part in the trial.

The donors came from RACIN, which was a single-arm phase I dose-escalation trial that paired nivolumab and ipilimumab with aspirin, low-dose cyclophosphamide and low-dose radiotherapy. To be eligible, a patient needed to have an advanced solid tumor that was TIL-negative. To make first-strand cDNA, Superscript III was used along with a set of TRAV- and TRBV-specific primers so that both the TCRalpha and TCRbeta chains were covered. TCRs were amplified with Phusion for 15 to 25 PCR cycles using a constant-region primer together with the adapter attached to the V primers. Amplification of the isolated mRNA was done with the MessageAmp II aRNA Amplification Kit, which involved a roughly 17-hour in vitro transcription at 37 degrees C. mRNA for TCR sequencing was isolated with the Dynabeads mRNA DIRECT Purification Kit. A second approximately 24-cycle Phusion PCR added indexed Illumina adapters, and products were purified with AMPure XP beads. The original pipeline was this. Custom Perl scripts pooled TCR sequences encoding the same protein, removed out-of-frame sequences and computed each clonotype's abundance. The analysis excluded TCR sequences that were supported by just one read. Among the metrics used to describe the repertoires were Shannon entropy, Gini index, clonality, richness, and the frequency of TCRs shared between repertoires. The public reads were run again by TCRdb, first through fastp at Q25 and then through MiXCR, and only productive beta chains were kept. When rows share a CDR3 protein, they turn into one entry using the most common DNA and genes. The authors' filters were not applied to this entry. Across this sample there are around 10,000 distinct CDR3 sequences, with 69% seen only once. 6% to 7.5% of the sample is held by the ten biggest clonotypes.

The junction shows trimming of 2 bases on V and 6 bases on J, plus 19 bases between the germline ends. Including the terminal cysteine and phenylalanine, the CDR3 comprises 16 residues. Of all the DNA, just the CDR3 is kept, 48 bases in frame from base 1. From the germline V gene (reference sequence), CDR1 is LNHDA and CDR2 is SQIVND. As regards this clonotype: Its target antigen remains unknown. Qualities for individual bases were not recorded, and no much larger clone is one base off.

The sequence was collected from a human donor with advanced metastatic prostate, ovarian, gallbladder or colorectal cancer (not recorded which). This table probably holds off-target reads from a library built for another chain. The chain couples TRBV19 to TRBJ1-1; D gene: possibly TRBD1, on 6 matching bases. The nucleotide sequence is TGTGCCAGTAGTATAACGACGGGGGCCCAAAGCCCTGAAGCTTTCTTT. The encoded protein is CASSITTGAQSPEAFF.